This T cell receptor (beta chain) was retrieved from a study of blood T cell repertoires in COVID-19. This clone was seen more than once but under ten times. V lost 3 bases and J lost 4; bases outside the gene matches: 8. Germline CDR1 MNHEY, CDR2 SMNVEV (reference sequence). CDR3 length equals 15 residues. Sequencing was performed with immunoSEQ multiplex PCR; in TCRdb, only in-frame clones are kept and a portion is missing. The sample has fewer than 65,000 clones; approximately 85% are singletons. This TCR was sampled from a man in his 60s with acute or convalescent COVID-19. J is TRBJ2-7 and V is TRBV27, with 8 bases identical to TRBD2. What was sequenced was peripheral blood. DNA for the CDR3: TGTGCCAGCAGTTTGGGCGGGAGGTGGTGGTACGAGCAGTACTTC. Translating gives CASSLGGRWWYEQYF.